This T cell receptor beta chain came from a study of graft-versus-host responses after intestinal transplantation. The bone marrow was collected post-transplant, and it came from the posterior iliac crest or another site. The method was immunoSEQ multiplex PCR; TCRdb's version includes in-frame clones alone and lacks a portion of them. The sample records under 25,000 clones, approximately 86% being singletons. The CDR3 has 12 residues. J was trimmed by 5 bases and V by 3 bases; bases with no gene match: 1. Germline lookup yields CDR1 SGDLS and CDR2 YYNGEE. Sequencing was performed on bone marrow, taken roughly 130 days after transplant. This TCR derives from a human patient who received an intestinal transplant, so some T cells may come from the graft donor. The chain recombines TRBV9 with TRBJ2-7; 8 bases agree with TRBD2. The CDR3 reads CASSGSGDEQYF. DNA for the CDR3: TGTGCCAGCAGCGGTAGCGGGGACGAGCAGTACTTC.